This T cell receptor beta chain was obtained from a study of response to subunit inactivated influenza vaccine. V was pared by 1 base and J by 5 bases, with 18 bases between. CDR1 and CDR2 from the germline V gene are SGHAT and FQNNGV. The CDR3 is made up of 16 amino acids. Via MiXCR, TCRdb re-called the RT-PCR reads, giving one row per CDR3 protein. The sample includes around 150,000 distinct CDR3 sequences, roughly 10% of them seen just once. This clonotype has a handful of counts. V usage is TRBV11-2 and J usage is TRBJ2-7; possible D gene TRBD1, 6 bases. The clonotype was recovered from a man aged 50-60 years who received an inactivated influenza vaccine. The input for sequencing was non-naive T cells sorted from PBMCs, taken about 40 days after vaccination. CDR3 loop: CASSLGNRAGSNEQYF. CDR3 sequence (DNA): TGTGCCAGCAGCTTAGGGAACAGGGCCGGCAGCAACGAGCAGTACTTC.